This T cell receptor (beta chain) derives from a study of T-cell reconstitution after alpha-beta-depleted transplantation in children. Regarding the study as a whole: Alpha-beta T cells present about two months after transplant were reported to originate from several hundred expanded graft clones. Fresh T-cell production supplied most of the T-cell counts and diversity seen one year after transplant.

Germline values: CDR1 MDHEN, CDR2 SYDVKM. The CDR3 contains 15 residues. Trimming cost V 10 bases and J 6 bases, with 21 bases left between them. To note about this clonotype: What it binds is unknown.

Library preparation (for TCRbeta) was performed with unique molecular identifiers. TCRdb processed the PCR reads anew with MiXCR; each CDR3 protein has one entry. The table has some 110,000 distinct CDR3 sequences, 9% to 12% seen once. This TCR was recovered from a boy between 2 and 10 years old with acute lymphoblastic leukemia, due to receive a stem cell transplant. The specimen was PBMCs, collected before TCRalphabeta/CD19-depleted stem cell transplant. The J gene is TRBJ2-2, the V gene TRBV28; no clear D. This chain's CDR3 is CAILTGPGIAGELFF. CDR3 DNA: TGTGCCATCTTAACCGGGCCCGGAATCGCCGGGGAGCTGTTTTTT.